This T cell receptor (beta chain) was sequenced in a study of CD8 T cells in Susac syndrome. With random hexamers, roughly 0.45 to 1 ug RNA was reverse transcribed. TCRdb reanalysed the immunoSEQ multiplex PCR reads using MiXCR and keeps one entry per CDR3 protein. Here the sample spans about 140,000 distinct CDR3 sequences, 85% to 95% being singletons. The V end lost 0 bases, the J end lost 0 bases, and 2 bases lay between the germline ends. Germline V gene sequence: CDR1 MNHEY, CDR2 SMNVEV (reference sequence). The CDR3 spans 13 residues. About this clonotype itself: Its antigen is currently unknown.

TEMRA cells were FACS-enriched, and CD8+ and CD4+ T cells were isolated negatively. Findings and limits, study-wide: That the number of individuals in its TCR sequencing and HLA analysis was relatively small was acknowledged by the study.

This sequence was found in a human donor with Susac syndrome. This chain links TRBV27 with TRBJ1-2; D gene uncertain. Sequencing used CD8+ T cells from PBMCs. CDR3 coding DNA: TGTGCCAGCAGTTTATCGGCTAACTATGGCTACACCTTC. Its translation: CASSLSANYGYTF.